The 3 T cell receptor beta chains below come from one sample, sequenced in a study of blood T cell repertoires in COVID-19. Some clones are missing from TCRdb's copy, which holds only in-frame ones; the method was immunoSEQ multiplex PCR. The sample carries under 200,000 clones, around 90% recorded once. Sequenced input: peripheral blood. All receptors derive from a man aged 60 to 69 with active or convalescent COVID-19.

The chain links TRBV7-9 to TRBJ2-1, with 11 bases fitting TRBD2. Germline V lookup: CDR1 SEHNR, CDR2 FQNEAQ (reference sequence). This CDR3 comprises 19 residues. V lost 5 bases and J lost 0; bases outside the gene matches: 12. CDR3 sequence (DNA): TGTGCCAGCAGCAGAGGGACTAGCGGACCTATGTACTCCTACAATGAGCAGTTCTTC. Amino acids: CASSRGTSGPMYSYNEQFF.

V gene TRBV27 combines with J gene TRBJ2-7; a possible D gene is TRBD2 (5 bases). This CDR3 is 13 amino acids long. V was trimmed by 7 bases and J by 3 bases, leaving 13 bases between them. The germline CDR1 and CDR2 sequences are MNHEY and SMNVEV (reference sequence). The CDR3 sequence is CASKAGIHYEQYF. CDR3 bases: TGTGCCAGCAAAGCCGGGATCCACTACGAGCAGTACTTC.

J is TRBJ1-4 and V is TRBV7-2; D is ambiguous. The CDR3 spans 13 residues. From germline, CDR1 is SGHTA and CDR2 FQGNSA. The ends were cut back, 4 bases at V and 8 bases at J, with 11 bases in the middle. The CDR3, as DNA: TGTGCCAGCAGCTCGACGGAGTGGGAAAAACTGTTTTTT. Translating gives CASSSTEWEKLFF.